Below, one T cell receptor beta chain is given with its context. Antigen specificity is unknown. A much larger clone is a single base away; this may be a read error. CDR1 and CDR2 (germline): MNHEY, SMNVEV (reference sequence). The CDR3 has 16 amino acids. TCRdb independently ran MiXCR on the RT-PCR reads; one entry per CDR3 protein. This sample carries 540,000 or so distinct CDR3 sequences, roughly 13% of them seen once, and the ten largest clones take around 14%. This sample was included in a study of response to subunit inactivated influenza vaccine. General observations from the study: Few additional T cells are recruited per seasonal influenza vaccination, authors suggested.

The source was PBMCs from blood, collected 35 to 45 days after vaccination. The chain recombines TRBV27 with TRBJ2-1; 12 bases line up with TRBD2. The TCR was taken from a man aged 45 to 65 who received an inactivated influenza vaccine. The CDR3 nucleotides are TGTGCCAGCAGTCTCCGGACTAGCGGGAATGACAATGAGCAGCTCTTC. The encoded protein is CASSLRTSGNDNEQLF.